This TCR beta chain was observed in a study of beta chain features in type 1 diabetes. General study findings and limits: The study found moderately but significantly shorter TCRB CDR3s in all four CD4+ subsets of Type 1 diabetes patients.

The ends were cut back, 1 base at V and 2 bases at J, with 5 bases in the middle. CDR3 size: 13 residues. Germline CDR1 is SGHAT and CDR2 is FQNNGV. Regarding this clone: Its antigen is not known.

The whole isolated RNA underwent reverse transcription, so sequencing captured expressed TCRB transcripts. Generated by immunoSEQ multiplex PCR, the TCRdb table keeps only in-frame clones and is missing some. This sample carries approximately 43,000 clones, 66% of them seen once, and the ten largest clones take about 1.7%. This receptor was obtained from a man younger than 45 with type 1 diabetes. Some clones in this sample may be carry-over from other donors' samples. Sequencing used Tregs from blood. The chain combines TRBV11-2 with TRBJ1-2; weak D call: TRBD1 (5 bases). CDR3 DNA: TGTGCCAGCAGCTTAGCAGGGAACTATGGCTACACCTTC. This codes for CASSLAGNYGYTF.